This entry lists 31 T cell receptor beta chains sequenced from one sample in a study of glioma-infiltrating T cells. TCR alpha and beta CDR3 regions were amplified from RNA using iRepertoire nested multiplex PCR. TCRdb re-analysed the multiplex PCR reads in MiXCR, keeping a single row per CDR3 protein. The data hold 90,000 to 110,000 distinct CDR3 sequences, with less than 30% observed a single time. The sample comprised glioma tissue, nonneoplastic brain tissue, or PBMCs (not recorded which). The receptor set was obtained from a human donor with low-grade glioma or glioblastoma, undergoing nonglioma brain surgery, or in good health (not recorded which).

With regard to this clonotype: A read error is possible here, since a much larger clone lies one base away. Because the CDR3 is missing its conserved closing phenylalanine or tryptophan, this is likely a read error. The chain joins TRBV7-9 to TRBJ2-7, with D unresolved. CDR1 SEHNR and CDR2 FQNEAQ come from the germline V gene (reference sequence). There are 12 residues in the CDR3. V was trimmed by 10 bases and J by 0 bases, leaving 10 bases between them. The CDR3 nucleotides are TGTGCCACCCAGCAAAGCTCCTACGAGCAGTACTTA. Encoded protein: CATQQSSYEQYL.

This clonotype was seen at least ten times. CDR3 in amino acids: CASASGANNEQFF. For the CDR3, the DNA is TGCGCCAGCGCTAGCGGTGCAAACAATGAGCAGTTCTTC. The chain combines TRBV10-2 with TRBJ2-1, with 7 bases identical to TRBD2. There are 13 residues in the CDR3. Trimming at V came to 8 bases and at J to 5 bases, leaving 6 bases not matched to a gene. In germline, CDR1 is WSHSY, CDR2 SAAADI.

V usage is TRBV7-2 and J usage is TRBJ1-1, with D possibly being TRBD1 (6 bases). The CDR3 covers 14 residues. Germline CDR1 is SGHTA and CDR2 is FQGNSA. Trimming left V 5 bases short and J 2 bases short, with 12 bases between. The CDR3: CASSKQGDNTEAFF. For the CDR3, the DNA is TGTGCCAGCAGCAAACAGGGCGATAACACTGAAGCTTTCTTT.

Notes on this clonotype: The junction does not match germline at one end; this may be a read error. This chain joins TRBV6-9 and TRBJ2-3; tentative D call: TRBD2 (6 bases). The germline CDR1 and CDR2 sequences are MNHGY and SVAAGI. The CDR3 loop spans 16 amino acids. CDR3: CARSQDERASTNTQYF. The DNA for the CDR3 is TGCGCCAGAAGCCAAGACGAGCGGGCTAGCACAAATACGCAGTATTTT.

This clonotype was seen repeatedly, ten times or more. This rearrangement joins TRBV2 to TRBJ2-7, with 12 bases that match TRBD1. Losses at the gene ends were 6 bases for V and 6 bases for J; bases not matched to a gene: 6. CDR3 length: 14 residues. Germline lookup yields CDR1 SNHLY and CDR2 FYNNEI. The DNA for the CDR3 is TGTGCCAGCAGGGTCGGGACAGGGGGCCTCGAGCAGTACTTC. Its protein is CASRVGTGGLEQYF.

This chain uses TRBV20-1 with TRBJ2-7, with TRBD1 matching over 7 bases. CDR3 length: 14 residues. Looked up from germline, CDR1 is DFQATT and CDR2 is SNEGSKA (reference sequence). After removal of 4 bases from V and 2 bases from J, the junction contained 8 bases not matched to a gene. The CDR3 protein is CSAMSGQPPYEQYF. Here the CDR3 DNA reads TGCAGTGCTATGTCGGGACAGCCCCCCTACGAGCAGTACTTC.

This clonotype was observed at least ten times. The chain carries TRBV7-9 and TRBJ2-3; no definite D call. V was shortened by 4 bases and J by 3 bases, with 17 bases between the two germline ends. Germline assignment: CDR1 SEHNR and CDR2 FQNEAQ (reference sequence). The CDR3 consists of 16 residues. The DNA of the CDR3 is TGTGCCAGCAGCTCCGAATCCCTACCTCGGACAGATACGCAGTATTTT. Encoded protein: CASSSESLPRTDTQYF.

The genes are TRBV3-1 and TRBJ1-5, with D hard to call. The germline V gene encodes CDR1 LGHDT and CDR2 YNNKEL (reference sequence). V was shortened by 0 bases and J by 7 bases, with 7 bases between the two germline ends. This CDR3 spans 13 amino acids. The CDR3 sequence is CASSQDTSQPQHF. The CDR3 nucleotides are TGTGCCAGCAGCCAAGATACCAGCCAGCCCCAGCATTTT.

This rearrangement joins TRBV7-9 to TRBJ2-1; the D call may be TRBD1 or TRBD2 (5 bases each). There are 14 residues in the CDR3. Germline loops: CDR1 SEHNR, CDR2 FQNEAQ (reference sequence). With 7 bases removed from V and 8 bases from J, the gap between germline ends came to 18 bases. The CDR3 bases are TGTGCCAGCAAATGGGGACCAAAAATCGATGAGCAGTTCTTC. This gives the protein CASKWGPKIDEQFF. The whole variable domain, filled in from reference TRBV7-9 and TRBJ2-1, reads DTGVSQNPRHKITKRGQNVTFRCDPISEHNRLYWYRQTLGQGPEFLTYFQNEAQLEKSRLLSDRFSAERPKGSFSTLEIQRTEQGDSAMYLCASKWGPKIDEQFFGPGTRLTVL.

This clonotype was seen at least ten times. The genes are TRBV15 and TRBJ2-7, with D perhaps being TRBD1 or TRBD2 (6 bases each). Germline V CDR1 and CDR2: LNHNV, YYDKDF (reference sequence). This CDR3 is 14 amino acids long. Trimming removed 4 bases from V and 0 bases from J, with 10 bases in between. The CDR3 DNA reads as TGTGCCACCAGCAAGGGGGGTACCTCCTACGAGCAGTACTTC. Protein product: CATSKGGTSYEQYF.

The sample holds many counts of this clonotype. The chain employs TRBV7-2 and TRBJ2-7, with 8 bases matching TRBD2. V lost 4 bases to trimming and J lost 1 base; unmatched junction nucleotides: 6. The germline V gene has CDR1 SGHTA and CDR2 FQGNSA. The CDR3 length is 15 residues. This CDR3 is CASSSGGGNSYEQYF. CDR3 bases: TGTGCCAGCAGCTCGGGCGGGGGGAATTCCTACGAGCAGTACTTC.

This clonotype was found many times. The chain employs TRBV20-1 and TRBJ2-1; TRBD2 agrees at 13 bases. Germline trimming cut 0 bases from V and 7 bases from J; bases unmatched to any gene: 3. This CDR3 is 15 amino acids long. CDR1 is DFQATT, CDR2 SNEGSKA, per germline (reference sequence). The CDR3 DNA reads as TGCAGTGCTAGAGATTCGACTAGCGGGGGGAATGAGCAGTTCTTC. It translates to CSARDSTSGGNEQFF.

This clonotype was observed many times. V usage is TRBV5-4 and J usage is TRBJ1-1, with D perhaps TRBD1 (6 bases). Germline V gives CDR1 SGHNT, CDR2 YYREEE (reference sequence). Trimming pared 4 bases from V and 4 bases from J, leaving 14 bases between. CDR3 length equals 14 residues. The DNA for the CDR3 is TGTGCCAGCAGCCTGGACAGAATACTCACTGAAGCTTTCTTT. It codes for CASSLDRILTEAFF.

The chain is built from TRBV4-1 and TRBJ1-2, with a possible D match to TRBD1 (5 bases). This CDR3 spans 14 amino acids. From germline, CDR1 is MGHRA and CDR2 YSYEKL. With 5 bases removed from V and 4 bases from J, the gap between germline ends came to 14 bases. The CDR3 sequence: CASSSVGGSYGYTF. Written as DNA, the CDR3 is TGCGCCAGCAGCTCAGTGGGGGGTAGCTATGGCTACACCTTC.

This clonotype has ten or more counts. The chain couples TRBV6-2 or TRBV6-3 to TRBJ2-5, with 8 bases matching TRBD2. The germline V gene has CDR1 MNHEY and CDR2 SVGEGT. V gave up 3 bases and J gave up 1 base; unmatched junction bases: 22. The CDR3 extends over 21 amino acids. CDR3: CASSYKSRGAAGALSQETQYF. The CDR3 DNA reads as TGTGCCAGCAGTTATAAGTCTCGGGGAGCAGCGGGAGCGCTATCCCAAGAGACCCAGTACTTC.

This clonotype showed up many times. A junction boundary mismatches the germline segment, possibly from a read error. The CDR3 is CASGLGTAQYF. The CDR3 DNA follows: TGTGCCAGCGGCTTGGGGACTGCGCAGTATTTT. The V call is TRBV5-8, the J call TRBJ2-3; a weak D match, TRBD2 (6 bases). CDR1 and CDR2 from the germline V gene are SGHTS and YDEGEE. CDR3 length: 11 residues.

This clonotype occurred many times. The chain couples TRBV6-1 to TRBJ2-3, with unresolved D. Germline CDR1 MNHNS, CDR2 SASEGT. V was pared by 5 bases and J by 2 bases, with 11 bases between. CDR3 length: 14 residues. Written as DNA, the CDR3 is TGTGCCAGCAGTTTAGACGAATTCACAGATACGCAGTATTTT. Amino acids: CASSLDEFTDTQYF.

Many counts were recorded for this clonotype. The V and J genes are TRBV27 and TRBJ2-3, with 14 bases matching TRBD2. After removal of 5 bases from V and 2 bases from J, the junction contained 6 bases not matched to a gene. This CDR3 has 17 residues. The germline V gene encodes CDR1 MNHEY and CDR2 SMNVEV (reference sequence). The CDR3 bases are TGTGCCAGCAGTCCCTTGGGACTAGCGGGAGACACAGATACGCAGTATTTT. Translation gives CASSPLGLAGDTDTQYF.

This clonotype was counted at least ten times. The chain uses TRBV7-2 and TRBJ2-3, with unresolved D. This CDR3 spans 11 amino acids. The germline V and J ends were trimmed by 7 bases and 2 bases, with 4 bases remaining between them. CDR1 is SGHTA and CDR2 is FQGNSA in the germline V gene. CDR3 nucleotides: TGTGCCAGCACCAACACAGATACGCAGTATTTT. This translates into CASTNTDTQYF.

This clonotype was counted at least ten times. This chain connects TRBV29-1 to TRBJ2-5; D may be TRBD1 (6 bases). The CDR3 is made up of 12 amino acids. CDR1 is SQVTM, CDR2 ANQGSEA, per germline. The V end was cut by 2 bases, the J end by 4 bases, with 8 bases between. CDR3 in amino acids: CSVETGRETQYF. In nucleotides, the CDR3 is TGCAGCGTTGAAACAGGGCGAGAGACCCAGTACTTC.

As for this clonotype: A read error may explain this, as a much larger clone is one base away. The gene calls are TRBV19 and TRBJ1-4, with 11 bases matching TRBD1. Germline CDR1 is LNHDA and CDR2 is SQIVND (reference sequence). Trimming took 8 bases from V and 7 from J; bases not matched to a gene: 9. The CDR3 is made up of 15 amino acids. The CDR3 sequence: CASGTGTGGSEKLFF. CDR3 nucleotide sequence: TGTGCCAGTGGTACCGGGACAGGGGGAAGTGAAAAACTGTTTTTT.

This clonotype turned up a few times. A much larger clonotype is one base distant, so this may be a read error. A read error is likely, as this CDR3 ends without the conserved phenylalanine or tryptophan. The genes are TRBV4-1 and TRBJ2-7; no definite D call. V gave up 0 bases and J gave up 0 bases, with 9 bases separating them. Germline loops: CDR1 MGHRA, CDR2 YSYEKL. The CDR3 contains 15 residues. Written as DNA, the CDR3 is TGCGCCAGCAGCCAAGATTTCGGCCGCTCCTACGAGCAGTACCTC. Translating gives CASSQDFGRSYEQYL.

This clonotype has at least ten counts. This chain links TRBV30 with TRBJ1-1; D unresolved. This CDR3 spans 13 amino acids. Germline V gene sequence: CDR1 GTSNPN, CDR2 SVGIG (reference sequence). Deletions cut 3 bases from V and 5 bases from J, with 13 bases between. CDR3 DNA: TGTGCCTGGAGGATCGGGGTTTTGACTGAAGCTTTCTTT. It is translated as CAWRIGVLTEAFF.

This clonotype showed up many times. V and J are TRBV2 and TRBJ1-6; D possibly corresponds to TRBD1 (5 bases). The CDR3 has 13 residues. Trimming left V 7 bases short and J 6 bases short, with 10 bases between. The germline CDR1 and CDR2 sequences are SNHLY and FYNNEI. As DNA, the CDR3 is TGTGCCAGCAATGGGCAGGGTAATTCACCCCTCCACTTT. It encodes CASNGQGNSPLHF.

This clonotype was detected ten times or more. The rearrangement uses TRBV10-2 and TRBJ2-1; 7 bases line up with TRBD1. The CDR3 loop spans 15 amino acids. Per germline, CDR1 WSHSY and CDR2 SAAADI. J lost 4 bases, V lost 4 bases, and 7 bases had no gene match. The CDR3 spells CASSGDSFNYNEQFF. The CDR3 DNA sequence: TGCGCCAGCAGTGGGGACAGCTTTAATTACAATGAGCAGTTCTTC.

This clonotype was seen a few times. A much larger clone lies one base from this, so it may be a read error. This chain uses TRBV4-2 with TRBJ1-1; maybe TRBD1 (5 bases). Germline CDR1 reads LGHNA; CDR2 reads YNFKEQ. CDR3 length: 15 amino acids. V lost 8 bases to trimming and J lost 4 bases, with 20 bases between them. CDR3 region: CASAGGARSGTEAFF. The CDR3 DNA reads as TGTGCCAGCGCTGGAGGGGCGCGGAGCGGCACTGAAGCTTTCTTT.

This clonotype was detected only a few times. The V gene is TRBV19, the J gene TRBJ2-1; maybe TRBD2 (6 bases). This CDR3 spans 17 amino acids. Germline-derived CDR1 and CDR2 are LNHDA and SQIVND (reference sequence). Trimming took 0 bases from V and 1 from J, leaving 13 bases between them. The CDR3 bases are TGTGCCAGTAGTATAGATCAGCGGGCAGGATCCTACAATGAGCAGTTCTTC. It is translated as CASSIDQRAGSYNEQFF.

V is TRBV5-1 and J is TRBJ2-1; 14 bases agree with TRBD2. Per the germline V gene, CDR1 is SGHRS and CDR2 is YFSETQ. The CDR3 covers 19 residues. With V trimmed by 0 bases and J by 0 bases, 5 bases remained unmatched. The CDR3 reads CASSLAGTSGSASYNEQFF. In nucleotides, the CDR3 is TGCGCCAGCAGCTTGGCCGGGACTAGCGGGAGCGCCTCCTACAATGAGCAGTTCTTC.

This clonotype was detected many times. The chain combines TRBV27 with TRBJ2-7, with 13 bases matching TRBD2. With V trimmed by 5 bases and J by 3 bases, 1 base remained unmatched. The CDR3 is 14 amino acids. Germline V gives CDR1 MNHEY, CDR2 SMNVEV (reference sequence). CDR3 amino acids: CASSRTSGSYEQYF. In DNA, the CDR3 is TGTGCCAGCAGTCGGACTAGCGGGAGCTACGAGCAGTACTTC.

This clonotype was counted ten times or more. This sequence joins TRBV7-7 and TRBJ2-7, with a possible D match to TRBD2 (6 bases). V gave up 5 bases and J gave up 7 bases, with 15 bases separating them. Germline V gene lookup returns CDR1 SSHAT and CDR2 FNYEAQ (reference sequence). This CDR3 is 13 amino acids long. CDR3 amino acids: CASSPTSSGEQYF. In DNA, the CDR3 is TGTGCCAGCAGCCCGACTAGTTCTGGGGAGCAGTACTTC.

The sample holds many counts of this clonotype. The chain links TRBV3-1 to TRBJ2-4; perhaps TRBD1 as D (6 bases). Germline CDR1 and CDR2: LGHDT and YNNKEL (reference sequence). The CDR3 has 18 amino acids. Trimming left V 0 bases short and J 0 bases short, with 15 bases between. CDR3 in DNA: TGTGCCAGCAGCCAAGATCCAGGGGTCGGGGCAGCCAAAAACATTCAGTACTTC. The encoded protein is CASSQDPGVGAAKNIQYF.